This T cell receptor beta chain was documented in a study of blood T cell repertoires in COVID-19. Across the whole study: Donors in the United States, Italy and Spain gave samples during acute or convalescent COVID-19.

TCRdb's table, derived via immunoSEQ multiplex PCR, lists solely in-frame clones and lacks some. The data hold more than 95,000 clones, with 82% observed a single time. The germline gives CDR1 LGHDT, CDR2 YNNKEL (reference sequence). V lost 7 bases, J lost 0 bases, and 19 bases lay in between. The CDR3 consists of 16 residues. The sample was peripheral blood. This rearrangement joins TRBV3-1 (or the pseudogene TRBV3-2) to TRBJ2-7, with D possibly TRBD1 on 7 matching bases. The source is an elderly man with acute or convalescent COVID-19. For the CDR3, the DNA is TGTGCCAGCACCCCCCAGGGGGGTGGGAGCTCCTACGAGCAGTACTTC. Amino acid sequence: CASTPQGGGSSYEQYF.